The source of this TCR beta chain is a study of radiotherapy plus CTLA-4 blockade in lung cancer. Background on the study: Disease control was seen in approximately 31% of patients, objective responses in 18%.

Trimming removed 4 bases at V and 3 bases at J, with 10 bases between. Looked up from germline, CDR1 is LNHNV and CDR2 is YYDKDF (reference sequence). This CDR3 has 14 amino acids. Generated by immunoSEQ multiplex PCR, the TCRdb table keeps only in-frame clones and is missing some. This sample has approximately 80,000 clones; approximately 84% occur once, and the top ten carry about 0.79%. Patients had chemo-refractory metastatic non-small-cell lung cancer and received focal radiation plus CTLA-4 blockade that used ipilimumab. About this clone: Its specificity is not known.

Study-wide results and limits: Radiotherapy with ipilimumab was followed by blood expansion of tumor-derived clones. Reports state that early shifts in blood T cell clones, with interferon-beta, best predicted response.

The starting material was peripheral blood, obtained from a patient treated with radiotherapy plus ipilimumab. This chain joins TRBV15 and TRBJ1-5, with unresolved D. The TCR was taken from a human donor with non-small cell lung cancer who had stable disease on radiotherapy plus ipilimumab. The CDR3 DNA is TGTGCCACCAGCATGGTCAGGCACAATCAGCCCCAGCATTTT. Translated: CATSMVRHNQPQHF. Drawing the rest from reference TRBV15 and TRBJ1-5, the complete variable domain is DAMVIQNPRYQVTQFGKPVTLSCSQTLNHNVMYWYQQKSSQAPKLLFHYYDKDFNNEADTPDNFQSRRPNTSFCFLDIRSPGLGDTAMYLCATSMVRHNQPQHFGDGTRLSIL.